These 9 T cell receptor beta chains originate from one sample sequenced in a study of vaccination and CD4 T cells after COVID-19. The Oncomine TCR Beta short-read assay sequenced DNA from cultured CD4+ T cells. TCRdb called the PCR reads again in MiXCR, with one record for every CDR3 protein. The data contain approximately 9,500 distinct CDR3 sequences, about half of them singletons. The sample's treatment: approximately 9-day PBMC culture with coronavirus spike peptide pools or control peptides (ViraFEST assay). Pre-COVID-19 pandemic sampling (2011-2018) yielded the unexposed donor's CD4+ T cells. Which antigens these TCRs recognize remains unknown. The sequencing input was CD4+ T cells from blood, cultured in vitro. These receptors all come from a human donor in good health.

The CDR3 is CATSDPKGSGGTDTQYF. The CDR3 DNA reads TGTGCCACCAGTGATCCCAAGGGATCCGGGGGCACAGATACGCAGTATTTT. V is TRBV24-1 and J is TRBJ2-3; tentative D call: TRBD2 (5 bases). The CDR3 covers 17 residues. Deletions cut 3 bases from V and 1 base from J, with 16 bases between. Germline lookup yields CDR1 KGHDR and CDR2 SFDVKD.

V and J are TRBV19 and TRBJ2-5, with 9 bases fitting TRBD1. Germline trimming cut 3 bases from V and 1 base from J; bases unmatched to any gene: 6. The CDR3 length is 16 residues. Looked up from germline, CDR1 is LNHDA and CDR2 is SQIVND (reference sequence). CDR3 in DNA: TGTGCCAGTAGTATCGGATCGGGACAGGGCCAAGAGACCCAGTACTTC. Translated, it gives CASSIGSGQGQETQYF.

This clonotype was seen more than once but under ten times. The chain combines TRBV27 with TRBJ1-2; D might be TRBD1 (6 bases). V dropped 6 bases and J dropped 2 bases, with 13 bases sitting between them. Germline assignment: CDR1 MNHEY and CDR2 SMNVEV (reference sequence). The CDR3 extends over 14 amino acids. This CDR3 reads CASRPGQINYGYTF. Here the CDR3 DNA reads TGTGCCAGCAGACCGGGACAAATAAACTATGGCTACACCTTC.

This clonotype was seen a handful of times. The chain is built from TRBV20-1 and TRBJ2-7; D might be TRBD1 or TRBD2, each matching 5 bases. Germline CDR1 is DFQATT and CDR2 is SNEGSKA (reference sequence). Trimming left V 8 bases short and J 2 bases short, with 16 bases between. This CDR3 contains 13 residues. The CDR3 loop reads CSLHKGTAYEQYF. CDR3 bases: TGCAGTCTTCACAAAGGGACCGCCTACGAGCAGTACTTC.

This chain links TRBV2 with TRBJ2-7, with 9 bases fitting TRBD2. Germline V gene data show CDR1 as SNHLY and CDR2 as FYNNEI. V was clipped by 0 bases and J by 3 bases; unmatched bases: 3. The CDR3 is 15 amino acids. CDR3 sequence reads: CASSEAAGGGYEQYF. The DNA for the CDR3 is TGTGCCAGCAGTGAAGCGGCGGGGGGGGGCTACGAGCAGTACTTC.

This chain joins TRBV27 and TRBJ2-5, with TRBD2 as a possible D gene (7 bases). The germline V gene encodes CDR1 MNHEY and CDR2 SMNVEV (reference sequence). Trimming removed 6 bases at V and 5 bases at J, with 13 bases between. The CDR3 is 13 amino acids. The CDR3 sequence: CASSTGGLETQYF. DNA of the CDR3: TGTGCCAGCAGCACGGGGGGCCTTGAGACCCAGTACTTC.

This clonotype was seen more than once but under ten times. The rearrangement links TRBV6-1 to TRBJ2-2, with 14 bases aligning to TRBD2. The CDR3 is 15 amino acids. Germline V gene sequence: CDR1 MNHNS, CDR2 SASEGT. The V and J ends lost 6 bases and 9 bases, in that order; junction bases with no gene match: 6. The CDR3 reads CASRGLAGGGRELFF. The CDR3, as DNA: TGTGCCAGCAGAGGACTAGCGGGGGGAGGCCGGGAGCTGTTTTTT.

J is TRBJ1-1 and V is TRBV7-9; 9 bases are shared with TRBD1. The V gene's germline CDR1 is SEHNR and CDR2 FQNEAQ (reference sequence). The CDR3 consists of 19 residues. V shed 0 bases, J shed 1 base, and the junction held 12 bases outside the gene matches. The CDR3 protein is CASSLAQGASVRANTEAFF. The CDR3 bases are TGTGCCAGCAGCTTAGCACAGGGGGCTTCGGTCCGAGCGAACACTGAAGCTTTCTTT. Complete variable domain (other parts from reference TRBV7-9 and TRBJ1-1): DTGVSQNPRHKITKRGQNVTFRCDPISEHNRLYWYRQTLGQGPEFLTYFQNEAQLEKSRLLSDRFSAERPKGSFSTLEIQRTEQGDSAMYLCASSLAQGASVRANTEAFFGQGTRLTVV.

This chain joins TRBV19 and TRBJ2-3; D gene uncertain. The CDR3 covers 16 residues. V lost 3 bases to trimming and J lost 0 bases, with 13 bases between them. Germline-derived CDR1 and CDR2 are LNHDA and SQIVND (reference sequence). CDR3 DNA sequence: TGTGCCAGTAGTATGTCGCTCAACCCTAGCACAGATACGCAGTATTTT. Its translation: CASSMSLNPSTDTQYF.